The following is a T cell receptor (beta chain) sequence with its context. The V segment lost 7 bases and the J segment 5 bases; nucleotides outside the gene matches: 9. The CDR3 is 13 amino acids. Per the germline V gene, CDR1 is GTSNPN and CDR2 is SVGIG (reference sequence). The data derive from a study of blood T cell repertoires in COVID-19. Recruited during active infection, patients (from Seattle) were subsequently followed longitudinally. Profiling relied on immunoSEQ multiplex PCR, and the TCRdb table lists in-frame clones only, not all of them. The data show 300,000 to 350,000 clones, 80% to 95% seen once.

This sequence was found in a woman aged 30 to 39 with COVID-19, enrolled during active disease. The sequenced sample was peripheral blood. The gene calls are TRBV30 and TRBJ1-1; TRBD1 matches at 8 bases. This chain's CDR3 is CAYSTGDGTEAFF. DNA of the CDR3: TGTGCCTACTCGACAGGGGACGGAACTGAAGCTTTCTTT.